The 3 T cell receptor beta chains below come from one sample, sequenced in a study of CXCR3-negative and CXCR3-positive naive CD8 T cells. Carrying UMI labels, the TRB cDNA libraries were prepared through 5' RACE. TCRdb derives one entry per CDR3 protein from the 5' RACE reads, leaving out DNA. This table lists about 80,000 distinct CDR3 sequences. The sequencing sample was made of naive CXCR3- CD8+ T cells from blood. Indicated subset: CD45RO-CCR7+CD27+CD95- naive CD8+ T cells lacking CXCR3 (TNR3-). The receptors come from a human donor in good health. Some clones in this sample may be carry-over from other donors' samples.

J is TRBJ2-2 and V is TRBV19; TCRdb selects TRBD1, and the lack of DNA leaves this call unchecked. CDR3 size: 13 residues. CDR1 LNHDA and CDR2 SQIVND come from the germline V gene (reference sequence). CDR3 sequence: CASSDRGTGELFF.

The chain's CDR3 is CATAGWTGGIYEQYF. The genes are TRBV6-2 or TRBV6-3 and TRBJ2-7; TCRdb selects TRBD1, and the lack of DNA leaves this call unchecked. CDR1 and CDR2 (germline): MNHEY, SVGEGT. The length of the CDR3 is 15 residues.

The chain has TRBV4-3 and TRBJ1-2; lacking DNA, the TRBD1 call made by TCRdb goes unchecked. Germline V lookup: CDR1 LGHNA, CDR2 YSLEER. The CDR3 extends over 17 amino acids. The CDR3 loop is CASSRGISGQSNYRYTF.